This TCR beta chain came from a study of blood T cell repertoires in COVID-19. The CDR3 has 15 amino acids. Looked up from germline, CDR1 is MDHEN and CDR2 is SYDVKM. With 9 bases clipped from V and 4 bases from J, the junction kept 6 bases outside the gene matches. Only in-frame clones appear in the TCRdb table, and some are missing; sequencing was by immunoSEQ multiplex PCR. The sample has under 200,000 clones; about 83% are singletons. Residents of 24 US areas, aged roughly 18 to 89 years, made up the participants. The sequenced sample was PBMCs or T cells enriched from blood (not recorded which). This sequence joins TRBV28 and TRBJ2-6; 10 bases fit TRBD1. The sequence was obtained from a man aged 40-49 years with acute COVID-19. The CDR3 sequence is CASGQGGTGANVLTF. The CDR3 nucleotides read TGTGCCAGTGGACAGGGGGGTACCGGGGCCAACGTCCTGACTTTC.